This T cell receptor (beta chain) stems from a study of tumor-infiltrating lymphocytes in primary liver carcinoma. Whole-study results and caveats: Tumor-blood pairs (like tumor-adjacent pairs) overlapped less than tumor region pairs did. Only about 7-24% of top clones were detected in all five tumor regions. Tumor tissue displayed a significantly greater top-250-clone fraction than blood (p = 0.039).

With around 490 ng total RNA as template and a constant-region primer, TCR beta cDNA was made. TCR beta libraries came from three nested multiplex PCR rounds using slightly modified ARM-PCR. TCRdb used MiXCR to reprocess the multiplex PCR reads, holding one entry per CDR3 protein. Of about 100,000 distinct CDR3 sequences in the sample, about 67% are singletons; the top ten hold more than 10%. On this clonotype: Antigen unknown. The missing conserved phenylalanine or tryptophan at the end of this CDR3 makes a read error likely. The DNA is left out, because the CDR3 cannot be placed on it with certainty; the CDR3 is given as TCRdb lists it.

The study co-extracted DNA and RNA from 20-30 mg of unsorted bulk tissue. Resection treated the patients' primary liver carcinoma. The TCR comes from a woman in her sixties or seventies with primary liver carcinoma and hepatitis B virus infection. Material: liver tumor tissue from sampling region 2. Regarding subset: tumor region T2, inferior pole.

CDR3 region: CVSSFWGGELFL. V is TRBV11-2 and J is TRBJ2-2. The CDR3 is 12 residues long, counting both termini. CDR1 and CDR2 (germline): SGHAT, FQNNGV.